The 17 T cell receptor beta chains listed next were all sequenced from one sample in a study of spatial heterogeneity in lung cancer. TCRdb ran MiXCR on the 5' RACE reads and lists one entry per CDR3 protein. Of about 120,000 distinct CDR3 sequences listed, over 9% are singletons. Time point meaning: blood at routine non-recurrence follow-up after resection. Extraction of whole RNA from tumor, nontumor lung or frozen PBMC preceded unsorted sequencing. This specimen was PBMCs, taken at follow-up. These receptors were collected from a male donor with early-stage non-small cell lung cancer.

The sample holds a few counts of this clonotype. This chain links TRBV7-2 with TRBJ1-1; D is uncertain. V was clipped by 3 bases and J by 5 bases, with 10 bases between them. CDR3 length equals 13 residues. CDR1 SGHTA and CDR2 FQGNSA come from the germline V gene. The CDR3 sequence is CASSFMDATEAFF. In DNA, the CDR3 is TGTGCCAGCAGCTTCATGGACGCGACTGAAGCTTTCTTT.

The chain carries TRBV9 and TRBJ1-1; no definite D call. Trimming took off 3 bases at V and 0 bases at J, with 6 bases between the two ends. The CDR3 sequence is 13 residues long. Germline V lookup: CDR1 SGDLS, CDR2 YYNGEE. CDR3 nucleotide sequence: TGTGCCAGCAGCGCCGCGATGAACACTGAAGCTTTCTTT. It translates to CASSAAMNTEAFF.

There are a few counts of this clonotype. The chain uses TRBV20-1 and TRBJ1-5; D is possibly TRBD1 (5 bases). CDR1 and CDR2 (germline): DFQATT, SNEGSKA (reference sequence). This CDR3 region has 12 residues. V lost 3 bases and J lost 4, with 7 bases in between. The CDR3 DNA reads TGCAGTGCTAGGGGGGGTAATCAGCCCCAGCATTTT. Its protein product is CSARGGNQPQHF.

Many counts were recorded for this clonotype. The chain is built from TRBV29-1 and TRBJ2-2; D is unresolved. The V end was cut by 7 bases, the J end by 4 bases, with 16 bases between. Germline V CDR1 and CDR2: SQVTM, ANQGSEA. The CDR3 is 14 amino acids. CDR3 protein: CSAEPSLGTGELFF. DNA for the CDR3: TGCAGCGCCGAACCCTCCCTCGGCACCGGGGAGCTGTTTTTT.

The rearrangement uses TRBV18 and TRBJ1-5; D uncertain. V was clipped by 3 bases and J by 3 bases, with 9 bases between them. The CDR3 sequence is 14 residues long. Germline V gene sequence: CDR1 KGHSH, CDR2 LQKENI. CDR3 sequence: CASSPADPNQPQHF. CDR3 nucleotide sequence: TGTGCCAGCTCACCGGCGGATCCCAATCAGCCCCAGCATTTT.

In its sample, this clonotype was seen a few times. The gene calls are TRBV27 and TRBJ1-6; 7 nucleotides line up with TRBD1. Germline values: CDR1 MNHEY, CDR2 SMNVEV (reference sequence). There are 14 residues in the CDR3. The V and J ends lost 4 bases and 10 bases, in that order; junction bases with no gene match: 7. The CDR3 sequence is CASSYRGLGSPLHF. The CDR3 bases are TGTGCCAGCAGTTACAGGGGTCTCGGCTCACCCCTCCACTTT.

This clonotype came up many times. This chain uses TRBV4-1 with TRBJ1-5; 7 nucleotides line up with TRBD1. Per the germline V gene, CDR1 is MGHRA and CDR2 is YSYEKL. Trimming at V came to 1 base and at J to 1 base, leaving 7 bases not matched to a gene. The CDR3 is made up of 17 amino acids. CDR3 residues: CASSQGLTGLSNQPQHF. CDR3 bases: TGCGCCAGCAGCCAAGGGTTGACAGGGTTAAGCAATCAGCCCCAGCATTTT.

This clonotype was recorded a few times. The chain employs TRBV3-1 and TRBJ2-1; TRBD1 matches at 9 bases. The CDR3 is made up of 15 amino acids. Losses at the gene ends were 1 base for V and 3 bases for J; bases not matched to a gene: 1. Germline values: CDR1 LGHDT, CDR2 YNNKEL (reference sequence). Here the CDR3 reads CASSQGTGVYNEQFF. For the CDR3, the DNA is TGTGCCAGCAGCCAAGGGACAGGGGTCTACAATGAGCAGTTCTTC.

This clonotype was counted ten times or more. The chain carries TRBV28 and TRBJ1-1; D unclear. The germline V and J ends were trimmed by 3 bases and 7 bases, with 3 bases remaining between them. The CDR3 loop spans 10 amino acids. Germline lookup yields CDR1 MDHEN and CDR2 SYDVKM. The CDR3 sequence: CASSLGEAFF. Here the CDR3 DNA reads TGTGCCAGCAGTTTGGGTGAAGCTTTCTTT.

The chain links TRBV29-1 to TRBJ2-4; either TRBD1 or TRBD2 may supply D (5 bases each). Trimming removed 3 bases from V and 7 bases from J, with 10 bases in between. In germline, CDR1 is SQVTM, CDR2 ANQGSEA. This CDR3 region has 12 residues. The chain's CDR3 is CSVDDGGNIQYF. CDR3 coding DNA: TGCAGCGTTGACGATGGGGGTAACATTCAGTACTTC.

This clonotype was counted many times. The genes are TRBV4-2 and TRBJ1-2; D may be TRBD1 (5 bases). This CDR3 comprises 13 residues. Looked up from germline, CDR1 is LGHNA and CDR2 is YNFKEQ. V was shortened by 1 base and J by 8 bases, with 11 bases between the two germline ends. CDR3 residues: CASSQVSGDGYTF. As DNA, the CDR3 is TGTGCCAGCAGCCAAGTTTCCGGGGACGGCTACACCTTC.

The chain links TRBV14 to TRBJ1-6; possibly TRBD1 for D (5 bases). The V and J ends lost 2 bases and 9 bases respectively, with 14 bases between them. CDR1 and CDR2 (germline): SGHDN, FVKESK. The CDR3 is 15 amino acids. For the CDR3, the DNA is TGTGCCAGCAGCCAAATGCCCAGGGAAAGTTCACCCCTCCACTTT. Residues: CASSQMPRESSPLHF.

This clonotype has only a few counts. The chain recombines TRBV10-2 with TRBJ2-7; tentatively, D is TRBD1 (5 bases). Trimming removed 9 bases at V and 1 base at J, with 10 bases between. Germline lookup yields CDR1 WSHSY and CDR2 SAAADI. This CDR3 spans 12 amino acids. The DNA of the CDR3 is TGCGCCAGTTTGACAGATTCCTACGAGCAGTACTTC. This gives the protein CASLTDSYEQYF.

This clonotype has at least ten counts. DNA for the CDR3: TGTGCCATCGGAAGGGCTAATGAGCAGTTCTTC. Protein product: CAIGRANEQFF. The chain couples TRBV10-3 to TRBJ2-1; D call uncertain. The ends were cut back, 8 bases at V and 7 bases at J, with 9 bases in the middle. Germline V gene sequence: CDR1 ENHRY, CDR2 SYGVKD. The CDR3 length is 11 residues.

This clonotype was counted between two and nine times. V is TRBV20-1 and J is TRBJ1-1; unclear D gene. Germline values: CDR1 DFQATT, CDR2 SNEGSKA (reference sequence). Trimming removed 6 bases at V and 4 bases at J, with 12 bases between. This CDR3 has 12 residues. The CDR3 region has the DNA TGCAGTGCGAGGACCGGGAGCACTGAAGCTTTCTTT. Residues: CSARTGSTEAFF.

The sample holds many counts of this clonotype. The chain recombines TRBV5-4 with TRBJ2-3; D not certain. Trimming cost V 3 bases and J 2 bases, with 7 bases left between them. The CDR3 sequence is 13 residues long. Germline lookup yields CDR1 SGHNT and CDR2 YYREEE (reference sequence). CDR3 coding DNA: TGTGCCAGCAGCTCGGCCTTCACAGATACGCAGTATTTT. Encoded protein: CASSSAFTDTQYF.

This rearrangement joins TRBV14 to TRBJ2-5, with D unresolved. V was trimmed by 0 bases and J by 4 bases, leaving 9 bases between them. This CDR3 has 14 residues. Germline V gene sequence: CDR1 SGHDN, CDR2 FVKESK. The CDR3 DNA follows: TGTGCCAGCAGCCAAGATCTTCTCCCAGAGACCCAGTACTTC. Translation: CASSQDLLPETQYF.